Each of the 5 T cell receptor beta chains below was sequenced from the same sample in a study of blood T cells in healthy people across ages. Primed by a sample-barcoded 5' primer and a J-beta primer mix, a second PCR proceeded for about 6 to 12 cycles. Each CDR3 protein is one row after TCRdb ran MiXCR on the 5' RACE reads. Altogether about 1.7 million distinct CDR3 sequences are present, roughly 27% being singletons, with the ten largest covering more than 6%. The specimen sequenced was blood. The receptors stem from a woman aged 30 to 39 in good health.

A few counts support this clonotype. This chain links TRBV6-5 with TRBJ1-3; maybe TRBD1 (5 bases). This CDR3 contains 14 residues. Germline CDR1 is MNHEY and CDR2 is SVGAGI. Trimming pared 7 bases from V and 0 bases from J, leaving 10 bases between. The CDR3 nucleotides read TGTGCCAGCACCCGGGACCTCTCTGGAAACACCATATATTTT. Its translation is CASTRDLSGNTIYF.

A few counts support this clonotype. This chain's CDR3 is CASRNPGRIEAFF. The CDR3 DNA sequence: TGTGCCAGCAGAAACCCCGGGAGAATTGAAGCTTTCTTT. The chain links TRBV21-1 to TRBJ1-1; the table's D call, TRBD1, has no DNA check behind it. TRBV21-1 is labeled a pseudogene. The CDR3 totals 13 residues.

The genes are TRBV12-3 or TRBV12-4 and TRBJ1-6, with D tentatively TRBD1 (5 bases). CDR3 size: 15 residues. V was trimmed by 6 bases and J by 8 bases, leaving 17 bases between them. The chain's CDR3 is CASRLVGPSDSPLHF. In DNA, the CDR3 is TGTGCCAGCAGACTGGTGGGGCCTTCGGATTCACCCCTCCACTTT.

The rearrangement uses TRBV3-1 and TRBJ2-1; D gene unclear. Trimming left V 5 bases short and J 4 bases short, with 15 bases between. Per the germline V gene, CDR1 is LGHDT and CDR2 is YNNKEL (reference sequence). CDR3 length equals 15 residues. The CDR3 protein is CASSLEIWGYNEQFF. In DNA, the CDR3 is TGTGCCAGCAGCTTGGAAATCTGGGGATACAATGAGCAGTTCTTC.

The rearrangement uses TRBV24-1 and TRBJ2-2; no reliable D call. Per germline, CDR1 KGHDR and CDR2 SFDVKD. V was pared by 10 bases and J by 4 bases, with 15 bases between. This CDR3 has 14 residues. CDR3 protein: CATSDGYGTGELFF. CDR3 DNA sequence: TGTGCCACATCTGACGGGTATGGCACCGGGGAGCTGTTTTTT.